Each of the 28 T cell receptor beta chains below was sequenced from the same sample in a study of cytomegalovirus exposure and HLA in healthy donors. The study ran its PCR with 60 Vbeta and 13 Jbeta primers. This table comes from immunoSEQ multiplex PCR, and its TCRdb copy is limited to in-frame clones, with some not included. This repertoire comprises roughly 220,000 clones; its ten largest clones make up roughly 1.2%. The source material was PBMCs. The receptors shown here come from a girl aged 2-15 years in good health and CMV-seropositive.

The CDR3 spells CASSPPSPFFNTEAFF. DNA of the CDR3: TGTGCCAGCAGCCCCCCGTCCCCCTTCTTTAACACTGAAGCTTTCTTT. This chain uses TRBV11-2 with TRBJ1-1; no clear D gene. The V gene's germline CDR1 is SGHAT and CDR2 FQNNGV. The CDR3 spans 16 residues. V was cut by 5 bases and J by 2 bases, with 18 bases left in between.

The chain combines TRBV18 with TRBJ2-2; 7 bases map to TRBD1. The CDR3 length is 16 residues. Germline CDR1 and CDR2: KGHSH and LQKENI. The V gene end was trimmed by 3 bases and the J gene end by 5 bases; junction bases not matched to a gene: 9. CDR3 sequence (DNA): TGTGCCAGCTCACCCTTTCCGGGACAGAGGACCGGGGAGCTGTTTTTT. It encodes CASSPFPGQRTGELFF.

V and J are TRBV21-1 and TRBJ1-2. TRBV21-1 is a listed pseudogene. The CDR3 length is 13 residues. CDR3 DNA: TGTGCCAGCAGCAAAGTAATATTCGTGGGCTACACCTTC. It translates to CASSKVIFVGYTF.

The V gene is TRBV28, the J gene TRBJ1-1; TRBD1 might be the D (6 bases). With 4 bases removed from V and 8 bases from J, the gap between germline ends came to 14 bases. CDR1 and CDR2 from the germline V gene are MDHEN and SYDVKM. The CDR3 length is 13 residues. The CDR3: CASSSLTGSEAFF. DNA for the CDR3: TGTGCCAGCAGTTCACTAACAGGGAGCGAAGCTTTCTTT.

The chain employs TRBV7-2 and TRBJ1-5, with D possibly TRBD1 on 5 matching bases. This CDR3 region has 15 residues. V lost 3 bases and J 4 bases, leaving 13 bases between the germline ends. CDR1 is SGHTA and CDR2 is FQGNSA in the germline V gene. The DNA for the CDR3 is TGTGCCAGCAGCTTCGACAGTCCCTGGAATCAGCCCCAGCATTTT. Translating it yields CASSFDSPWNQPQHF.

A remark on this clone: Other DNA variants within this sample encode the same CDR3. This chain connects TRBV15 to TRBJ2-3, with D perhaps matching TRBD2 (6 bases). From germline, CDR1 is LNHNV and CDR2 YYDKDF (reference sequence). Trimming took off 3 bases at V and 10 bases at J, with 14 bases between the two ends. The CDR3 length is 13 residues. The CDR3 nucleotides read TGTGCCACCAGCAGTGTACTAGCAGAGTCGCAGTATTTT. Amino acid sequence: CATSSVLAESQYF.

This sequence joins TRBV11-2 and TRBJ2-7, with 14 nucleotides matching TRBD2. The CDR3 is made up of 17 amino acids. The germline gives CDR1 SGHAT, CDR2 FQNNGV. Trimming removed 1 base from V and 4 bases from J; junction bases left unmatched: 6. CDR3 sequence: CASSLGGTSGSRYEQYF. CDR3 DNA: TGTGCCAGCAGCTTAGGTGGGACTAGCGGGAGTCGGTACGAGCAGTACTTC.

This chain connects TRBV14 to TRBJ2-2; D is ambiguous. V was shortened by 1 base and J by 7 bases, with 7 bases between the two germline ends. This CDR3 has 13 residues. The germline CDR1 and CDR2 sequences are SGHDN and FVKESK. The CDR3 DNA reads TGTGCCAGCAGCCAAGCGGGTTACGGGGAGCTGTTTTTT. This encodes CASSQAGYGELFF.

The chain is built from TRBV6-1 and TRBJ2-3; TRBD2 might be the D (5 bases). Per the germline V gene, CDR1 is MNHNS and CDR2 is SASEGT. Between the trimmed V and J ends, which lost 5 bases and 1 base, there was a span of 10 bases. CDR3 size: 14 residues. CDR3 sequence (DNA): TGTGCCAGCAGTTTAGGACTGGGCACAGATACGCAGTATTTT. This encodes CASSLGLGTDTQYF.

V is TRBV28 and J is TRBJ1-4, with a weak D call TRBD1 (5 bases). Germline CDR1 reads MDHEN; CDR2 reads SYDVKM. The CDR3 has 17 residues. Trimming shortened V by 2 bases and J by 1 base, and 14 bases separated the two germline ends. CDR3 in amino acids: CASSLGGAGETNEKLFF. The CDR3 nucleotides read TGTGCCAGCAGTTTAGGAGGGGCGGGGGAAACTAATGAAAAACTGTTTTTT.

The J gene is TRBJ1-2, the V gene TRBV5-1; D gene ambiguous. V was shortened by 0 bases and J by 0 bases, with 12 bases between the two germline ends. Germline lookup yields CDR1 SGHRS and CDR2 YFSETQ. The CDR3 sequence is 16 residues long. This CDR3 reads CASSLEARWSNYGYTF. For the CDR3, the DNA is TGCGCCAGCAGCTTGGAAGCACGGTGGTCTAACTATGGCTACACCTTC.

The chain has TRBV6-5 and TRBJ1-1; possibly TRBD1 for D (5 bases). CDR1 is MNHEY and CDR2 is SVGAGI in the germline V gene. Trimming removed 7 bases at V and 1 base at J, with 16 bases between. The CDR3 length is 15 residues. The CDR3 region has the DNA TGTGCCAGCACCAATGGCGGGACGACGAACACTGAAGCTTTCTTT. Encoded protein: CASTNGGTTNTEAFF.

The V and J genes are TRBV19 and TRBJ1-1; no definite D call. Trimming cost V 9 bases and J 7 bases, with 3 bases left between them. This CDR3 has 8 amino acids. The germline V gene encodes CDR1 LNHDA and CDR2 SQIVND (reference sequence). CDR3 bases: TGTGCCAGCGGTGAAGCTTTCTTT. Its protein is CASGEAFF.

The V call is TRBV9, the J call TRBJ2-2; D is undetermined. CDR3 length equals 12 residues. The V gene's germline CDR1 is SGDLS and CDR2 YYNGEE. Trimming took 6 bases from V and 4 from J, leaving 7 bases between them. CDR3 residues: CASKSGTGELFF. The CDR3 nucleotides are TGTGCCAGCAAATCGGGCACCGGGGAGCTGTTTTTT.

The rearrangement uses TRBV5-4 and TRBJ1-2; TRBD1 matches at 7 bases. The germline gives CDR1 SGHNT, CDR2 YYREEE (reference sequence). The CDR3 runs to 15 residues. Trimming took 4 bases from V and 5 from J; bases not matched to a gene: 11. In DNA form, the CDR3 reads TGTGCCAGCAGCCCGGGACAGACGATGAGATATGGCTACACCTTC. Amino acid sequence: CASSPGQTMRYGYTF.

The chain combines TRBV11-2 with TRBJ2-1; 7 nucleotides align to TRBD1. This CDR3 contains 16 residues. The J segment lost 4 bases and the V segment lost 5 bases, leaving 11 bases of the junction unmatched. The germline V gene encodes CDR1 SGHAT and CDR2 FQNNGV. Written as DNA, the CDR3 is TGTGCCAGCAGCCCCCCCGACAGGGTTGGTTACAATGAGCAGTTCTTC. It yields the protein CASSPPDRVGYNEQFF.

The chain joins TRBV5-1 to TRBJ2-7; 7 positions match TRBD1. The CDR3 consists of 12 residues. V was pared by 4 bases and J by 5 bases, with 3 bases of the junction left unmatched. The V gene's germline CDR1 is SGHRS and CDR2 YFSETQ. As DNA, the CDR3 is TGCGCCAGCAGCCGAGACAGGGACGAGCAGTACTTC. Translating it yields CASSRDRDEQYF.

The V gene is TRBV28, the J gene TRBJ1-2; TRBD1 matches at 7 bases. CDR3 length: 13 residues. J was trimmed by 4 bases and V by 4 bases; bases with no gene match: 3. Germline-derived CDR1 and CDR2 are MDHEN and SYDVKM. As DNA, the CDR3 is TGTGCCAGCAGTTCGACAGGGATCTATGGCTACACCTTC. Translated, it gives CASSSTGIYGYTF.

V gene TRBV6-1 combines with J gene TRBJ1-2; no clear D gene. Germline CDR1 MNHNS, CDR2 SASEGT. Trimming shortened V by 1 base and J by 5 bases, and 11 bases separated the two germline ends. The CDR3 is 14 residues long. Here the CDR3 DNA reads TGTGCCAGCAGTGAAGAGGCGGTGGGTTATGGCTACACCTTC. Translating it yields CASSEEAVGYGYTF.

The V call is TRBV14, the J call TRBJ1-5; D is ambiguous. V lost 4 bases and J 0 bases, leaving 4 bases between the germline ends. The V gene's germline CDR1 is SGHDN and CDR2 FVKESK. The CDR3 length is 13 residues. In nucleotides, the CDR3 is TGTGCCAGCAGCCTCCATAGCAATCAGCCCCAGCATTTT. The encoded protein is CASSLHSNQPQHF.

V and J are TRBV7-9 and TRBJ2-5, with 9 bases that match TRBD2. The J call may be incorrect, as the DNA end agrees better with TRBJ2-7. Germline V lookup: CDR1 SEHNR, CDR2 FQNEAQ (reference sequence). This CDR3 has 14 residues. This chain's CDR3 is CASTIAGVGYEQYF. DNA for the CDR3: TGTGCCAGCACCATAGCGGGAGTCGGATACGAGCAGTACTTC.

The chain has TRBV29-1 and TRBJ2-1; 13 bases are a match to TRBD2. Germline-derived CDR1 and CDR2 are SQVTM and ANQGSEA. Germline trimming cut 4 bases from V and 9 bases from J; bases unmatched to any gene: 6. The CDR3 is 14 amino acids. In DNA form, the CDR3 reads TGCAGCGTTGTTTTACTAGCGGGAGGGCCTGAGCAGTTCTTC. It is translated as CSVVLLAGGPEQFF.

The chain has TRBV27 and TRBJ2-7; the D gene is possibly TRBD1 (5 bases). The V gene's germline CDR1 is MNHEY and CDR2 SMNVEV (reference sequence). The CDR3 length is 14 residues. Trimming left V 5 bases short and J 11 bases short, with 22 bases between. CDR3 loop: CASSPYGVRVGEYF. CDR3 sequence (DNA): TGTGCCAGCAGTCCCTATGGGGTCAGGGTAGGGGAGTACTTC.

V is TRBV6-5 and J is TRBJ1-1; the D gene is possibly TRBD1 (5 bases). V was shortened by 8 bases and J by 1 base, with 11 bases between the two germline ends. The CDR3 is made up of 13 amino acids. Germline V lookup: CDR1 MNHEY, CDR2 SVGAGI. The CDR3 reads CASLGASNTEAFF. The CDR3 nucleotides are TGTGCCAGCTTAGGGGCGTCGAACACTGAAGCTTTCTTT.

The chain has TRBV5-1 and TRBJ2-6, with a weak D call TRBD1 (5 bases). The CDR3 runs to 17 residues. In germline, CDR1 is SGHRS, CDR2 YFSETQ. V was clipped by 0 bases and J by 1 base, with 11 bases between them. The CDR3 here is CASSLARVNSGANVLTF. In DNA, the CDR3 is TGCGCCAGCAGCTTGGCCAGGGTAAATTCTGGGGCCAACGTCCTGACTTTC.

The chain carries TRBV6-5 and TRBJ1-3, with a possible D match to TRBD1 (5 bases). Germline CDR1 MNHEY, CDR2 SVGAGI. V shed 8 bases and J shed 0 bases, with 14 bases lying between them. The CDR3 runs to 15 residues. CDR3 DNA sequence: TGTGCCAGCCATCCACAGGTACCCTCTGGAAACACCATATATTTT. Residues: CASHPQVPSGNTIYF.

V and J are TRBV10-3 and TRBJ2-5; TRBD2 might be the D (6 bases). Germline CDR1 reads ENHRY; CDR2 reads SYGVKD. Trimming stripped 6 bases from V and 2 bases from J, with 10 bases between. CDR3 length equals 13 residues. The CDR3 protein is CAISRLEQETQYF. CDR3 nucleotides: TGTGCCATCAGCCGACTAGAACAAGAGACCCAGTACTTC.

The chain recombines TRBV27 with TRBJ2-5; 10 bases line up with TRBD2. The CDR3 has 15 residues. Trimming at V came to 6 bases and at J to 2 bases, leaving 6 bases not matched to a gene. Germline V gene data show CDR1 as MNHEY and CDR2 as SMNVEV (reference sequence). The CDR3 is CASRQTSGPQETQYF. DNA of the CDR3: TGTGCCAGCAGGCAGACTAGCGGGCCACAAGAGACCCAGTACTTC.